Presented here are 21 T cell receptor beta chains from one specimen sequenced in a study of response to subunit inactivated influenza vaccine. TCRdb used MiXCR to reprocess the RT-PCR reads, holding one entry per CDR3 protein. Of hundreds of thousands of distinct CDR3 sequences in the sample, about 25% are singletons; the top ten hold around 2%. The source was CD4+ T cells sorted from PBMCs, collected more than 4 days after vaccination. The receptor source for this set is a man aged 50 to 59 who received an inactivated influenza vaccine.

The chain recombines TRBV4-2 with TRBJ2-2, with 7 nucleotides matching TRBD2. The CDR3 consists of 18 residues. Germline loops: CDR1 LGHNA, CDR2 YNFKEQ. V was pared by 0 bases and J by 0 bases, with 7 bases of the junction left unmatched. CDR3 nucleotides: TGTGCCAGCAGCCAAGATATTTGGCGGGGGTCGAACACCGGGGAGCTGTTTTTT. It yields the protein CASSQDIWRGSNTGELFF.

This clonotype was counted between two and nine times. CDR3 sequence reads: CASSYGDRVPDEQFF. DNA of the CDR3: TGTGCCAGCAGTTATGGGGACAGGGTACCCGATGAGCAGTTCTTC. The chain couples TRBV6-5 to TRBJ2-1; 9 nucleotides match TRBD1. CDR3 length: 15 residues. With V trimmed by 3 bases and J by 8 bases, 8 bases remained unmatched. Germline CDR1 reads MNHEY; CDR2 reads SVGAGI.

This chain links TRBV5-1 with TRBJ1-5; 8 bases fit TRBD1. Germline CDR1 reads SGHRS; CDR2 reads YFSETQ. CDR3 length: 16 residues. With 0 bases clipped from V and 7 bases from J, the junction kept 9 bases outside the gene matches. The CDR3 DNA follows: TGCGCCAGCAGCTTGGGCCCCCAGGGGGCTGGACAGCCCCAGCATTTT. Translating it yields CASSLGPQGAGQPQHF. Combining the CDR3 with reference TRBV5-1 and TRBJ1-5 gives the whole variable domain KAGVTQTPRYLIKTRGQQVTLSCSPISGHRSVSWYQQTPGQGLQFLFEYFSETQRNKGNFPGRFSGRQFSNSRSEMNVSTLELGDSALYLCASSLGPQGAGQPQHFGDGTRLSIL.

The V and J genes are TRBV20-1 and TRBJ1-6; the D gene is possibly TRBD1 (5 bases). The CDR3 loop spans 14 amino acids. Germline CDR1 DFQATT, CDR2 SNEGSKA (reference sequence). V shed 4 bases and J shed 9 bases, with 16 bases lying between them. The CDR3 DNA is TGCAGTGCTACCCCGGGGACCGGGGGTTCACCCCTCCACTTT. This codes for CSATPGTGGSPLHF.

The V and J genes are TRBV11-2 and TRBJ2-3; weak D call: TRBD2 (7 bases). Germline assignment: CDR1 SGHAT and CDR2 FQNNGV. Trimming cost V 5 bases and J 2 bases, with 17 bases left between them. This CDR3 contains 16 residues. CDR3: CASSRGGAGVTDTQYF. The CDR3 nucleotides read TGTGCCAGCAGCCGTGGGGGGGCCGGTGTCACAGATACGCAGTATTTT.

The rearrangement links TRBV29-1 to TRBJ1-1; 10 bases line up with TRBD1. The V gene's germline CDR1 is SQVTM and CDR2 ANQGSEA. CDR3 size: 18 residues. The J segment lost 1 base and the V segment lost 4 bases, leaving 15 bases of the junction unmatched. The CDR3 is CSVGGTGTGVVKNTEAFF. For the CDR3, the DNA is TGCAGCGTTGGGGGCACAGGGACAGGGGTAGTTAAGAACACTGAAGCTTTCTTT.

The J gene is TRBJ2-3, the V gene TRBV27; the D gene could be TRBD1 or TRBD2 (5 bases each). The CDR3 loop spans 18 amino acids. The germline V gene encodes CDR1 MNHEY and CDR2 SMNVEV (reference sequence). Trimming removed 7 bases from V and 3 bases from J, with 26 bases in between. CDR3 protein: CASTPGRGRRARTDTQYF. In nucleotides, the CDR3 is TGTGCCAGCACACCCGGGCGAGGGCGCAGGGCACGAACAGATACGCAGTATTTT.

The genes are TRBV6-2 or TRBV6-3 and TRBJ1-1; TRBD1 matches at 11 bases. The CDR3 covers 15 residues. Trimming removed 4 bases from V and 5 bases from J; junction bases left unmatched: 6. CDR1 and CDR2 from the germline V gene are MNHEY and SVGEGT. The CDR3: CASSSPGQGETEAFF. The CDR3 region has the DNA TGTGCCAGCAGTTCCCCGGGACAGGGGGAGACTGAAGCTTTCTTT.

This chain joins TRBV29-1 and TRBJ2-7; D call uncertain. V lost 4 bases to trimming and J lost 2 bases, with 12 bases between them. Germline CDR1 reads SQVTM; CDR2 reads ANQGSEA. The CDR3 loop spans 13 amino acids. The CDR3 spells CSVVIPRAYEQYF. The CDR3 nucleotides are TGCAGCGTTGTGATCCCCAGAGCCTACGAGCAGTACTTC.

This clonotype was seen a handful of times. The chain recombines TRBV5-1 with TRBJ1-2; 7 bases agree with TRBD1. The CDR3 sequence is 13 residues long. CDR1 and CDR2 (germline): SGHRS, YFSETQ. The V gene end was trimmed by 9 bases and the J gene end by 4 bases; junction bases not matched to a gene: 9. The CDR3 coding sequence is TGCGCCACCGCCGAGGGACAGACCTATGGCTACACCTTC. Its protein product is CATAEGQTYGYTF.

This chain connects TRBV5-1 to TRBJ2-3; TRBD2 aligns across 12 bases. The CDR3 runs 19 residues. V was clipped by 3 bases and J by 5 bases; unmatched bases: 16. Germline CDR1 SGHRS, CDR2 YFSETQ. In DNA form, the CDR3 reads TGCGCCAGCAGCTACGGGACTAGCGGGTGGGGTAGTATTGGAGATACGCAGTATTTT. Translated: CASSYGTSGWGSIGDTQYF.

Remarks on this clonotype: This sequence may be a read error, since a much larger clone differs from it by one base. This sequence joins TRBV20-1 and TRBJ2-3; D is unclear. The CDR3 runs 13 residues. The V gene lost 0 bases and the J gene lost 5 bases, with 9 bases spanning the gap. Per the germline V gene, CDR1 is DFQATT and CDR2 is SNEGSKA (reference sequence). CDR3 sequence (DNA): TGCAGTGCTAGAGATCTAGTAAGAGATACGCAGTATTTT. Residues: CSARDLVRDTQYF.

With respect to this clonotype: A junction boundary mismatches the germline segment, possibly from a read error. J is TRBJ2-1 and V is TRBV20-1; 7 bases fit TRBD1. CDR3 length equals 13 residues. CDR1 is DFQATT and CDR2 is SNEGSKA in the germline V gene (reference sequence). This CDR3 reads CSTGTVTYKEQFF. The CDR3 coding sequence is TGCAGCACCGGGACAGTGACTTACAAGGAGCAGTTCTTC.

This clonotype was found a few times. This chain links TRBV12-3 or TRBV12-4 with TRBJ1-2, with D unclear. This CDR3 comprises 14 residues. V lost 3 bases, J lost 2 bases, and 10 bases lay in between. Here the CDR3 reads CASSFSMGNYGYTF. In nucleotides, the CDR3 is TGTGCCAGCAGTTTTAGCATGGGAAACTATGGCTACACCTTC.

This rearrangement joins TRBV7-2 to TRBJ1-1, with a tentative D call TRBD1 (6 bases). Germline V gene lookup returns CDR1 SGHTA and CDR2 FQGNSA. CDR3 length: 15 residues. V dropped 0 bases and J dropped 4 bases, with 12 bases sitting between them. CDR3 sequence (DNA): TGTGCCAGCAGCTTAGCGCACAGGGCGCGCACTGAAGCTTTCTTT. This codes for CASSLAHRARTEAFF.

This chain uses TRBV20-1 with TRBJ2-7, with 7 positions matching TRBD1. In germline, CDR1 is DFQATT, CDR2 SNEGSKA (reference sequence). The CDR3 spans 15 residues. V lost 2 bases and J lost 4; bases outside the gene matches: 11. CDR3: CSARPPGTVPYEQYF. The CDR3 nucleotides are TGCAGTGCTAGACCTCCTGGGACAGTACCTTACGAGCAGTACTTC.

This clonotype has only a few counts. The rearrangement links TRBV12-3 or TRBV12-4 to TRBJ2-7; 9 bases fit TRBD1. Losses at the gene ends were 4 bases for V and 2 bases for J; bases not matched to a gene: 6. The CDR3 runs 15 residues. CDR3 coding DNA: TGTGCCAGCAGTTCCCCCGACAGGGGGACCTACGAGCAGTACTTC. Protein sequence: CASSSPDRGTYEQYF.

This clonotype turned up a few times. The chain carries TRBV20-1 and TRBJ2-3, with unresolved D. This CDR3 has 11 residues. Trimming cost V 5 bases and J 6 bases, with 9 bases left between them. Germline CDR1 reads DFQATT; CDR2 reads SNEGSKA (reference sequence). In DNA, the CDR3 is TGCAGTGCTGTCCCTCGTGATACGCAGTATTTT. Encoded protein: CSAVPRDTQYF.

This clonotype was counted only a few times. This sequence joins TRBV4-1 and TRBJ1-2; D remains unclear. The V and J ends lost 0 bases and 2 bases respectively, with 10 bases between them. Germline CDR1 reads MGHRA; CDR2 reads YSYEKL. The CDR3 has 15 residues. The DNA of the CDR3 is TGCGCCAGCAGCCAAGATTGGGCAGTCAACTATGGCTACACCTTC. The encoded protein is CASSQDWAVNYGYTF.

This clonotype was seen more than once but under ten times. The chain joins TRBV9 to TRBJ2-4, with 10 nucleotides matching TRBD2. Looked up from germline, CDR1 is SGDLS and CDR2 is YYNGEE. This CDR3 spans 19 amino acids. V lost 4 bases, J lost 0 bases, and 13 bases stayed unmatched. Written as DNA, the CDR3 is TGTGCCAGCAGCCCGCAGCGGGAGGGACCGCTACTAGCCAAAAACATTCAGTACTTC. Its translation is CASSPQREGPLLAKNIQYF.

This clonotype was observed a few times. This chain joins TRBV28 and TRBJ1-3, with D hard to call. This CDR3 is 16 amino acids long. With 3 bases removed from V and 4 bases from J, the gap between germline ends came to 16 bases. Germline V gene data show CDR1 as MDHEN and CDR2 as SYDVKM. CDR3 amino acids: CASSFSSTSTGNTIYF. In nucleotides, the CDR3 is TGTGCCAGCAGTTTCTCCTCCACCTCTACAGGAAACACCATATATTTT. Full variable domain (remainder filled in from reference TRBV28 and TRBJ1-3): DVKVTQSSRYLVKRTGEKVFLECVQDMDHENMFWYRQDPGLGLRLIYFSYDVKMKEKGDIPEGYSVSREKKERFSLILESASTNQTSMYLCASSFSSTSTGNTIYFGEGSWLTVV.